What follows are 10 T cell receptor beta chains derived from one specimen sequenced in a study of neurological immune-mediated disorders. In TCRdb, the 5' RACE reads were re-called with MiXCR into one record per CDR3 protein. The sample holds 20,000 to 30,000 distinct CDR3 sequences, over 5.5% seen once. Specimen: PBMCs. These receptors all come from a woman in her forties in good health.

This clonotype was observed at least ten times. The chain joins TRBV20-1 to TRBJ1-1; no clear D gene. Germline CDR1 is DFQATT and CDR2 is SNEGSKA (reference sequence). This CDR3 is built from 11 residues. Trimming shortened V by 3 bases and J by 6 bases, and 8 bases separated the two germline ends. CDR3: CSASESAEAFF. For the CDR3, the DNA is TGCAGTGCTAGCGAGAGCGCTGAAGCTTTCTTT.

This clonotype was observed many times. The chain links TRBV3-1 to TRBJ2-1, with 8 bases identical to TRBD2. The ends lost 2 bases at V and 9 bases at J; junction bases unmatched: 6. This CDR3 spans 14 amino acids. From germline, CDR1 is LGHDT and CDR2 YNNKEL (reference sequence). Here the CDR3 reads CASSQPGGDGEQFF. The CDR3 nucleotides are TGTGCCAGCAGCCAACCCGGGGGGGACGGTGAGCAGTTCTTC.

This clonotype was seen ten or more times. The rearrangement links TRBV5-1 to TRBJ2-2; D is ambiguous. Germline lookup yields CDR1 SGHRS and CDR2 YFSETQ. Trimming left V 0 bases short and J 4 bases short, with 7 bases between. The CDR3 extends over 14 amino acids. CDR3 in amino acids: CASSLVISTGELFF. The CDR3 region has the DNA TGCGCCAGCAGCTTGGTTATTAGCACCGGGGAGCTGTTTTTT.

The table lists this clonotype with many counts. This chain uses TRBV20-1 with TRBJ1-5, with a possible D match to TRBD1 (6 bases). CDR3 length: 13 amino acids. The germline V gene has CDR1 DFQATT and CDR2 SNEGSKA (reference sequence). V shed 5 bases and J shed 3 bases, with 11 bases lying between them. DNA of the CDR3: TGCAGTGCTTCGGACAGCTACAATCAGCCCCAGCATTTT. This codes for CSASDSYNQPQHF.

This clonotype has at least ten counts. This chain uses TRBV5-1 with TRBJ2-2; D is ambiguous. Trimming shortened V by 2 bases and J by 7 bases, and 3 bases separated the two germline ends. CDR1 and CDR2 from the germline V gene are SGHRS and YFSETQ. This CDR3 is built from 11 residues. The CDR3 bases are TGCGCCAGCAGCTTCGGCGGGGAGCTGTTTTTT. Amino acid sequence: CASSFGGELFF.

This clonotype appeared many times. The chain links TRBV20-1 to TRBJ2-1, with TRBD2 matching 10 bases. The CDR3 totals 15 residues. The V gene end was trimmed by 5 bases and the J gene end by 7 bases; junction bases not matched to a gene: 11. CDR1 and CDR2 from the germline V gene are DFQATT and SNEGSKA (reference sequence). The CDR3 region has the DNA TGCAGTGCTCCGGCGCTAGCGGGAGTATTGAATGAGCAGTTCTTC. Protein sequence: CSAPALAGVLNEQFF.

This clonotype showed up many times. The V and J genes are TRBV6-6 and TRBJ2-6, with TRBD1 matching over 7 bases. The V and J ends lost 0 bases and 2 bases, in that order; junction bases with no gene match: 1. The CDR3 covers 16 residues. CDR1 and CDR2 from the germline V gene are MNHNY and SVGAGI (reference sequence). CDR3 in DNA: TGTGCCAGCAGTTACTCACAGGGGCCTGGGGCCAACGTCCTGACTTTC. Translating gives CASSYSQGPGANVLTF.

This clonotype was found many times. The chain links TRBV25-1 to TRBJ2-2, with 8 nucleotides matching TRBD2. CDR1 MGHDK and CDR2 SYGVNS come from the germline V gene. V dropped 2 bases and J dropped 3; count of bases not matched to a gene: 5. This CDR3 has 16 residues. Here the CDR3 reads CASSEREGRYTGELFF. The CDR3 DNA reads TGTGCCAGCAGTGAACGGGAGGGCCGTTACACCGGGGAGCTGTTTTTT.

By its share, this clonotype is medium-sized. This chain uses TRBV20-1 with TRBJ2-2; D could derive from TRBD1 or TRBD2 (5 bases each). V gave up 3 bases and J gave up 4 bases, with 18 bases separating them. This CDR3 spans 16 amino acids. Germline V lookup: CDR1 DFQATT, CDR2 SNEGSKA (reference sequence). CDR3 nucleotides: TGCAGTGCTAGTAACATGCGAGGGGTAGGCACCGGGGAGCTGTTTTTT. It yields the protein CSASNMRGVGTGELFF.

The sample holds many counts of this clonotype. The gene calls are TRBV14 and TRBJ1-4; D not resolved. The CDR3 extends over 16 amino acids. CDR1 and CDR2 from the germline V gene are SGHDN and FVKESK. Trimming stripped 4 bases from V and 4 bases from J, with 16 bases between. The CDR3 here is CASSRGLGRSNEKLFF. Written as DNA, the CDR3 is TGTGCCAGCAGCCGCGGACTCGGACGGAGTAATGAAAAACTGTTTTTT.